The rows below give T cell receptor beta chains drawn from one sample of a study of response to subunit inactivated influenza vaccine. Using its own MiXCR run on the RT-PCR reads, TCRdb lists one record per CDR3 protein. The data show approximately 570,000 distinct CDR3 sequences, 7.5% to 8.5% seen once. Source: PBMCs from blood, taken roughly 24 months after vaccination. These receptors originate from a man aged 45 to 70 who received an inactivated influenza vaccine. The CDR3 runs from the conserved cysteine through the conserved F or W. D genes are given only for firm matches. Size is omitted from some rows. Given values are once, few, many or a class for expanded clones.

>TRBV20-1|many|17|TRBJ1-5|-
CSARDLETAGRGKPQHF
TGCAGTGCTAGAGATCTAGAGACAGCGGGTCGAGGAAAGCCCCAGCATTTT
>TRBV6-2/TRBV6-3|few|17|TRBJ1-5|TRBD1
CASSLTSDRYSNQPQHF
TGTGCCAGCAGCCTTACCTCGGACAGGTATAGCAATCAGCCCCAGCATTTT
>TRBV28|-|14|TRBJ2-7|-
CASSLQDSFYEQYF
TGTGCCAGCAGTCTCCAAGACAGTTTCTACGAGCAGTACTTC
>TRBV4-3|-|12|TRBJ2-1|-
CASSQDDNEQFF
TGCGCCAGCAGCCAAGACGACAATGAGCAGTTCTTC
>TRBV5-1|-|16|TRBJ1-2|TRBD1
CASSFSAGGANYGYTF
TGCGCCAGCAGCTTCAGTGCAGGGGGCGCCAACTATGGCTACACCTTC
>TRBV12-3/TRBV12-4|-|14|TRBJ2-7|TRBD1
CASSLKGQGGEQYF
TGTGCCAGCAGTTTGAAGGGACAGGGCGGCGAGCAGTACTTC
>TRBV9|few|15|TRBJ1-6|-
CASSVGVRGSSPLHF
TGTGCCAGCAGCGTAGGAGTCAGGGGAAGCTCACCCCTCCACTTT
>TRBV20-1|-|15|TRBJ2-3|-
CSAGPRGTSTDTQYF
TGCAGTGCTGGCCCCCGGGGCACCAGCACAGATACGCAGTATTTT
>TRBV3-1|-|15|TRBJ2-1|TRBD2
CASSQIAGATSEQFF
TGTGCCAGCAGCCAAATAGCGGGAGCGACGTCTGAGCAGTTCTTC
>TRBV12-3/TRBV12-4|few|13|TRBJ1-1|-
CASKTGRITEAFF
TGTGCCAGTAAAACAGGGAGGATCACTGAAGCTTTCTTT
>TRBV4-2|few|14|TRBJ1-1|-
CASSQVWAATEAFF
TGTGCCAGCAGCCAAGTTTGGGCAGCCACTGAAGCTTTCTTT
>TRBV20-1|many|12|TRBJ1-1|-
CSAREGQPEAFF
TGCAGTGCTAGAGAAGGACAGCCTGAAGCTTTCTTT
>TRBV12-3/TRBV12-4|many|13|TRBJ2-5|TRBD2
CASRGGYAETQYF
TGTGCCAGCAGGGGAGGGTATGCGGAGACCCAGTACTTC
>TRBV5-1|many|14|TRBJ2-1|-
CASSLDVNYNEQFF
TGCGCCAGCAGCTTGGACGTCAACTACAATGAGCAGTTCTTC
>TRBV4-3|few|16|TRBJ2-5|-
CASSQDLGFGEETQYF
TGCGCCAGCAGCCAAGATCTTGGTTTCGGGGAAGAGACCCAGTACTTC
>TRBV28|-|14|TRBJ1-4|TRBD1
CASSGTGSNEKLFF
TGTGCCAGCAGCGGGACAGGGTCTAATGAAAAACTGTTTTTT
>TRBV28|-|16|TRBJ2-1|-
CASSLGVGLYEGEQFF
TGTGCCAGCAGCCTAGGTGTGGGACTGTATGAGGGTGAGCAGTTCTTC
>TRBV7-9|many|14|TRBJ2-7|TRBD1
CASSPPGTEGEQYF
TGTGCCAGCAGCCCACCCGGGACAGAAGGCGAGCAGTACTTC
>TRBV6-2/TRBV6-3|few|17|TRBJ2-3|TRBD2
CASSYPPLAGPTDTQYF
TGTGCCAGCAGTTACCCCCCACTAGCGGGGCCCACAGATACGCAGTATTTT
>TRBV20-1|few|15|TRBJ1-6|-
CSARGPGQDNSPLHF
TGCAGTGCTAGGGGCCCGGGTCAGGATAATTCACCCCTCCACTTT
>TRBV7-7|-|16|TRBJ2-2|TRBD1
CASSSNPGQGPPELFF
TGTGCTAGCAGCTCTAATCCGGGACAGGGCCCGCCGGAGCTGTTTTTT
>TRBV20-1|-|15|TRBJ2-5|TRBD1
CSANGQGASQETQYF
TGCAGTGCCAACGGACAGGGGGCAAGTCAAGAGACCCAGTACTTC
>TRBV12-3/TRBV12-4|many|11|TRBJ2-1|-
CASGPGNEQFF
TGTGCCAGCGGGCCAGGAAATGAGCAGTTCTTC
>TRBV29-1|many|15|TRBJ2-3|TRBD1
CSVEPRGQGVDTQYF
TGCAGCGTTGAACCCCGCGGACAGGGGGTCGATACGCAGTATTTT
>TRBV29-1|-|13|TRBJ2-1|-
CSLNGAGINEQFF
TGCAGCCTGAACGGGGCGGGGATCAATGAGCAGTTCTTC
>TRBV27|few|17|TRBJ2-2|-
CASSPMGLRTVTGELFF
TGTGCCAGCAGTCCAATGGGGCTCCGTACAGTCACCGGGGAGCTGTTTTTT
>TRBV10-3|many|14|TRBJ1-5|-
CAISELEGNQPQHF
TGTGCCATCAGTGAGTTGGAGGGGAATCAGCCCCAGCATTTT
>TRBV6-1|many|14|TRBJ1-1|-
CASSLAGMNTEAFF
TGTGCCAGCAGTTTAGCAGGGATGAACACTGAAGCTTTCTTT
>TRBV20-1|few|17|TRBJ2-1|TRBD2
CSARVLAGGGSYNEQFF
TGCAGTGCTAGGGTACTAGCGGGGGGGGGCTCCTACAATGAGCAGTTCTTC
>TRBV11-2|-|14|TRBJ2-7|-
CASRHGGRSYEQYF
TGTGCCAGCAGGCACGGGGGGCGATCCTACGAGCAGTACTTC
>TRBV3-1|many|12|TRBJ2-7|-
CASSPHMGEQYF
TGTGCCAGCAGCCCCCACATGGGCGAGCAGTACTTC
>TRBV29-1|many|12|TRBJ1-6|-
CSVEDGDSPLHF
TGCAGCGTTGAAGATGGGGACTCACCCCTCCACTTT
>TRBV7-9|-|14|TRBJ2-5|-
CASSERGEGETQYF
TGTGCCAGCAGCGAGAGGGGTGAAGGGGAGACCCAGTACTTC
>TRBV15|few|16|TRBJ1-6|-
CATSRDARAGNSPLHF
TGTGCCACCAGCAGAGATGCCAGGGCTGGGAATTCACCCCTCCACTTT
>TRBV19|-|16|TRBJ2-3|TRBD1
CASRETGTGITDTQYF
TGTGCCAGTAGAGAAACCGGGACAGGGATCACAGATACGCAGTATTTT
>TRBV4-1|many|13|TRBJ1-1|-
CASSRVMNTEAFF
TGCGCCAGCAGCCGAGTCATGAACACTGAAGCTTTCTTT
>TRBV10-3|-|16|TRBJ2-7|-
CAISRLVAGPTYEQYF
TGTGCCATCAGTCGCCTTGTGGCGGGGCCTACCTACGAGCAGTACTTC
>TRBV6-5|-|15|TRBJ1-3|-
CASSSVSGGGNTIYF
TGTGCCAGCAGTTCCGTTTCGGGTGGTGGGAACACCATATATTTT
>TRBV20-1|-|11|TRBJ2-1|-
CSASLFNEQFF
TGCAGTGCTTCCCTCTTCAATGAGCAGTTCTTC
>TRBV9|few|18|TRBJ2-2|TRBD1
CASSGGPGQGANTGELFF
TGTGCCAGCAGCGGAGGCCCTGGGCAGGGGGCAAACACCGGGGAGCTGTTTTTT
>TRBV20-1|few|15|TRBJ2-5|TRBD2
CSARVGLEYQETQYF
TGCAGTGCTAGAGTGGGACTAGAATACCAAGAGACCCAGTACTTC
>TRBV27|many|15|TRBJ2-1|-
CASSFLGGEAGEQFF
TGTGCCAGCAGTTTCCTAGGGGGGGAAGCAGGGGAGCAGTTCTTC
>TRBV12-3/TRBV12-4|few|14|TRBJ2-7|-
CASSRSGETYEQYF
TGTGCCAGCAGTCGTTCGGGGGAGACCTACGAGCAGTACTTC
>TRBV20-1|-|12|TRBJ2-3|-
CSNFGGVDTQYF
TGCAGTAACTTCGGGGGAGTGGATACGCAGTATTTT
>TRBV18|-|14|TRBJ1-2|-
CASSPPGVDYGYTF
TGTGCCAGCTCACCACCGGGGGTAGACTATGGCTACACCTTC
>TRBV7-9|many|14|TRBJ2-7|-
CASSSGRQSYEQYF
TGTGCCAGCAGCTCTGGGCGACAGTCCTACGAGCAGTACTTC
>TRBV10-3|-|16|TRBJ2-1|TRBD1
CAIGNRQGRVDNEQFF
TGTGCCATCGGGAACCGACAGGGACGGGTTGACAATGAGCAGTTCTTC
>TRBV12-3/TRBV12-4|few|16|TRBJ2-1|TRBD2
CASSWKTSGLYNEQFF
TGTGCCAGCAGTTGGAAGACTAGCGGATTATACAATGAGCAGTTCTTC
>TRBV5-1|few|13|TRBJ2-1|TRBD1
CASSWTGVNEQFF
TGCGCCAGCAGCTGGACAGGGGTGAATGAGCAGTTCTTC
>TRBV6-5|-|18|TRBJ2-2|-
CASSYFRGRRGTGGELFF
TGTGCCAGCAGTTACTTTCGCGGACGACGGGGGACGGGCGGGGAGCTGTTTTTT
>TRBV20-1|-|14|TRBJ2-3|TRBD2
CRAQVAGSTDTQYF
TGCAGGGCCCAGGTAGCGGGAAGCACAGATACGCAGTATTTT